Each of the 21 T cell receptor beta chains below was sequenced from the same sample in a study of Graves' ophthalmopathy and Graves' hyperthyroidism. Amplifying from RNA transcripts, the study obtained TCR beta CDR3 regions. The first-round RT-PCR employed HTBI primers together with the Qiagen OneStep RT-PCR kit. A multiplex PCR was then performed as the second round. From the multiplex PCR reads, TCRdb called clonotypes with MiXCR, one entry per CDR3 protein. The data contain about 1.1 million distinct CDR3 sequences, about 36% of them singletons. Input material: peripheral blood or thyroid tissue (not recorded which). The receptors originated from an adult man with Graves' hyperthyroidism.

This clonotype was observed many times. The chain carries TRBV20-1 and TRBJ2-5; TRBD1 matches at 10 bases. V gave up 5 bases and J gave up 3 bases; unmatched junction bases: 3. This CDR3 has 13 amino acids. Germline-derived CDR1 and CDR2 are DFQATT and SNEGSKA (reference sequence). This chain's CDR3 is CSAEDRGEETQYF. In nucleotides, the CDR3 is TGCAGTGCTGAGGACAGGGGGGAAGAGACCCAGTACTTC.

There are many counts of this clonotype. The V call is TRBV19, the J call TRBJ1-1, with TRBD1 matching over 7 bases. This CDR3 has 15 residues. V lost 5 bases to trimming and J lost 5 bases; unmatched junction nucleotides: 11. Germline V lookup: CDR1 LNHDA, CDR2 SQIVND (reference sequence). The CDR3 bases are TGTGCCAGTAGTCCAGGACAGGCCTCGGGTACTGAAGCTTTCTTT. Its translation is CASSPGQASGTEAFF.

The chain is built from TRBV5-1 and TRBJ2-5; 12 bases map to TRBD2. Germline V CDR1 and CDR2: SGHRS, YFSETQ. CDR3 size: 15 residues. The trim removed 3 bases at V and 5 bases at J, leaving 5 bases unmatched. In DNA form, the CDR3 reads TGCGCCAGCAGCTCCGGGACTAGCGGGTTGGAGACCCAGTACTTC. Translated, it gives CASSSGTSGLETQYF.

This chain uses TRBV29-1 with TRBJ1-5; D is unclear. Trimming took 4 bases from V and 11 from J, leaving 21 bases between them. CDR1 and CDR2 (germline): SQVTM, ANQGSEA. The CDR3 consists of 14 residues. In DNA, the CDR3 is TGCAGCGTTGCCGCGGGAGCCGACCAAGAGACCCAGCATTTT. Amino acid sequence: CSVAAGADQETQHF.

The V and J genes are TRBV7-2 and TRBJ2-2, with TRBD1 as a possible D gene (6 bases). Trimming stripped 6 bases from V and 9 bases from J, with 29 bases between. The CDR3 totals 18 residues. Germline loops: CDR1 SGHTA, CDR2 FQGNSA. The CDR3 nucleotides read TGTGCCAGCAGTTACCTAACAGGGCTCGGTCATCGCGGTTGGGAGCTGTTTTTT. Protein product: CASSYLTGLGHRGWELFF.

The V gene is TRBV5-6, the J gene TRBJ2-7; no definite D call. Trimming shortened V by 6 bases and J by 0 bases, and 10 bases separated the two germline ends. Germline assignment: CDR1 SGHDT and CDR2 YYEEEE. The CDR3 runs 13 residues. The CDR3 reads CASTATSSYEQYF. The CDR3 nucleotides read TGTGCCAGCACCGCTACGAGCTCCTACGAGCAGTACTTC.

Of note for this clonotype: One end of the junction fails to match germline, which may point to a read error. J is TRBJ2-5 and V is TRBV25-1; D unresolved. The germline gives CDR1 MGHDK, CDR2 SYGVNS. This CDR3 spans 14 amino acids. The CDR3 DNA sequence: TGTGCCAGCAGTGAATCCAGGTCCCAAGAGTCCCAGTACTTC. The encoded protein is CASSESRSQESQYF. The full variable domain, rest sourced from reference TRBV25-1 and TRBJ2-5, is EADIYQTPRYLVIGTGKKITLECSQTMGHDKMYWYQQDPGMELHLIHYSYGVNSTEKGDLSSESTVSRIRTEHFPLTLESARPSHTSQYLCASSESRSQESQYFGPGTRLLVL.

In regard to this clonotype: Since a much larger clone is just one base distant, this may be a read error. The chain uses TRBV5-1 and TRBJ2-7; a weak D match, TRBD2 (5 bases). Looked up from germline, CDR1 is SGHRS and CDR2 is YFSETQ. The CDR3 length is 12 residues. The CDR3 DNA is TGCGCCGGCAGCCCGGAGAGGGACGAGCAGTACTTC. Translation gives CAGSPERDEQYF. The variable domain in full, with the rest retrieved from reference TRBV5-1 and TRBJ2-7, is KAGVTQTPRYLIKTRGQQVTLSCSPISGHRSVSWYQQTPGQGLQFLFEYFSETQRNKGNFPGRFSGRQFSNSRSEMNVSTLELGDSALYLCAGSPERDEQYFGPGTRLTVT.

This clonotype was recorded many times. The DNA for the CDR3 is TGTGCCAGCATGCCTCGGACAGGGGGCGAGCAGTACTTC. Translation: CASMPRTGGEQYF. The chain couples TRBV2 to TRBJ2-7, with 10 bases lining up with TRBD1. Trimming removed 7 bases from V and 6 bases from J; junction bases left unmatched: 6. The CDR3 totals 13 residues. Germline loops: CDR1 SNHLY, CDR2 FYNNEI.

As concerns this clonotype: A much bigger clone sits one base away, suggesting this may be a read error. The chain joins TRBV19 to TRBJ1-3; D unclear. Germline assignment: CDR1 LNHDA and CDR2 SQIVND (reference sequence). Trimming pared 10 bases from V and 7 bases from J, leaving 11 bases between. This CDR3 region has 11 residues. CDR3 sequence (DNA): TGTGCCAATATCGGAGGGAACACCATATATTTT. Its translation is CANIGGNTIYF. Full variable domain (outside the CDR3, taken from reference TRBV19 and TRBJ1-3): DGGITQSPKYLFRKEGQNVTLSCEQNLNHDAMYWYRQDPGQGLRLIYYSQIVNDFQKGDIAEGYSVSREKKESFPLTVTSAQKNPTAFYLCANIGGNTIYFGEGSWLTVV.

This clonotype was counted ten times or more. This chain uses TRBV2 with TRBJ2-5, with TRBD2 matching 9 bases. V shed 10 bases and J 4 bases; nucleotides not matched to a gene: 7. The length of the CDR3 is 13 residues. Germline assignment: CDR1 SNHLY and CDR2 FYNNEI. The CDR3 is CATPGTSRETQYF. DNA of the CDR3: TGTGCCACCCCAGGGACTAGCAGAGAGACCCAGTACTTC.

The chain links TRBV7-6 to TRBJ1-4, with D perhaps matching TRBD1 (5 bases). The V and J ends lost 4 bases and 1 base respectively, with 13 bases between them. This CDR3 spans 16 amino acids. In germline, CDR1 is SGHVS, CDR2 FNYEAQ. DNA of the CDR3: TGTGCCAGCAGCTCCTCGCAGGGCAGAACTAATGAAAAACTGTTTTTT. Its protein product is CASSSSQGRTNEKLFF.

This clonotype was counted once. V gene TRBV29-1 combines with J gene TRBJ2-7; the match to TRBD2 covers 11 bases. Germline V lookup: CDR1 SQVTM, CDR2 ANQGSEA. V was pared by 6 bases and J by 3 bases, with 7 bases of the junction left unmatched. CDR3 size: 14 residues. The chain's CDR3 is CSVSLAGESYEQYF. The CDR3 DNA reads as TGCAGCGTATCACTAGCGGGAGAGAGCTACGAGCAGTACTTC.

This clonotype was seen repeatedly, ten times or more. This chain connects TRBV7-8 to TRBJ1-6; D gene unclear. Germline values: CDR1 SGHVS, CDR2 FQNEAQ. The CDR3 contains 13 residues. V lost 8 bases and J lost 10, with 15 bases in between. CDR3 region: CASFRRVGSPLHF. The CDR3 DNA reads as TGTGCCAGCTTCCGAAGGGTTGGCTCACCCCTCCACTTT.

This clonotype showed up many times. This rearrangement joins TRBV29-1 to TRBJ2-5; tentatively, D is TRBD1 (6 bases). The germline V gene has CDR1 SQVTM and CDR2 ANQGSEA. The V end lost 1 base, the J end lost 4 bases, and 10 bases lay between the germline ends. The CDR3 covers 13 residues. CDR3 protein: CSVEGQDLETQYF. The DNA of the CDR3 is TGCAGCGTTGAAGGACAGGATCTAGAGACCCAGTACTTC.

In the case of this clonotype: A much larger clone sits a single nucleotide away, making a read error possible. The chain recombines TRBV9 with TRBJ1-1, with TRBD1 matching 7 bases. There are 16 residues in the CDR3. Per germline, CDR1 SGDLS and CDR2 YYNGEE. Trimming cost V 0 bases and J 4 bases; bases outside gene matches: 9. In nucleotides, the CDR3 is TGTGCCAGCAGCGTAGATGCAGGGGGACGGAGCACTGAAGCTTTCTTT. It yields the protein CASSVDAGGRSTEAFF.

The sample holds a few counts of this clonotype. The chain recombines TRBV7-8 with TRBJ1-1; D is uncertain. This CDR3 has 16 amino acids. Germline V gene data show CDR1 as SGHVS and CDR2 as FQNEAQ. Trimming stripped 5 bases from V and 7 bases from J, with 23 bases between. CDR3 region: CASSLYSARPTIEAFF. The CDR3 DNA sequence: TGTGCCAGCAGCCTCTACTCGGCACGCCCCACCATTGAAGCTTTCTTT.

This chain uses TRBV10-3 with TRBJ2-7; TRBD1 might be the D (6 bases). Deletions cut 6 bases from V and 0 bases from J, with 15 bases between. Germline V gene lookup returns CDR1 ENHRY and CDR2 SYGVKD. This CDR3 is 15 amino acids long. The CDR3 coding sequence is TGTGCCATCAGGGCCGGGACATTCTACTCCTACGAGCAGTACTTC. Its protein is CAIRAGTFYSYEQYF.

The gene calls are TRBV19 and TRBJ1-2; 9 bases align to TRBD1. The CDR3 length is 15 residues. The V and J ends lost 5 bases and 7 bases, in that order; junction bases with no gene match: 11. In germline, CDR1 is LNHDA, CDR2 SQIVND (reference sequence). The chain's CDR3 is CASSSTGTGIGGYTF. DNA for the CDR3: TGTGCCAGTAGTTCCACCGGGACAGGGATCGGTGGCTACACCTTC.

This clonotype was counted many times. V and J are TRBV15 and TRBJ2-7, with 7 nucleotides matching TRBD1. This CDR3 spans 14 amino acids. In germline, CDR1 is LNHNV, CDR2 YYDKDF (reference sequence). Trimming at V came to 3 bases and at J to 5 bases, leaving 7 bases not matched to a gene. This chain's CDR3 is CATSRRQGRDEQYF. The DNA of the CDR3 is TGTGCCACCAGCAGGCGACAGGGACGGGACGAGCAGTACTTC.

Ten or more counts support this clonotype. The chain has TRBV12-3 or TRBV12-4 and TRBJ1-1; no firm D call. The CDR3 has 15 amino acids. Trimming removed 3 bases at V and 0 bases at J, with 11 bases between. The CDR3 bases are TGTGCCAGCAGTTTGGCAGATCTTTTGAACACTGAAGCTTTCTTT. Residues: CASSLADLLNTEAFF.